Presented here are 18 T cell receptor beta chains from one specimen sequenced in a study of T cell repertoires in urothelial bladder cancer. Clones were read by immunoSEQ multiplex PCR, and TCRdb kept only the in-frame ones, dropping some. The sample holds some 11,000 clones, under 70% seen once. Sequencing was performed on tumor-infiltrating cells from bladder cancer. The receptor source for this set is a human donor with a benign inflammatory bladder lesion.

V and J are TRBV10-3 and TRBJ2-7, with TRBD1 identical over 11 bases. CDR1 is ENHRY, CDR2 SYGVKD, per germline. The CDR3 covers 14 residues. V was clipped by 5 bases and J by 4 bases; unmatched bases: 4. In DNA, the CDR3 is TGTGCCATCAGTTGGGACAGGGGGGCATACGAGCAGTACTTC. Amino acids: CAISWDRGAYEQYF.

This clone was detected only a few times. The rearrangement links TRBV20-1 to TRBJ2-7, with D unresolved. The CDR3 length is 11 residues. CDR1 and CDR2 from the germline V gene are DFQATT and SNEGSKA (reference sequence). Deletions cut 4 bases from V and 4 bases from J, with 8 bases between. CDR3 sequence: CSATPWYEQYF. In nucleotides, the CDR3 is TGCAGTGCTACTCCTTGGTACGAGCAGTACTTC.

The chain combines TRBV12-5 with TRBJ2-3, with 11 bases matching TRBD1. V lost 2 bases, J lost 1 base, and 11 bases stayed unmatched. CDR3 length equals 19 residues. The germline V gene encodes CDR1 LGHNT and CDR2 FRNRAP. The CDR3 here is CASGLISDGTGGGTDTQYF. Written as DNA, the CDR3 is TGTGCTAGTGGTTTGATATCAGACGGGACAGGGGGAGGCACAGATACGCAGTATTTT.

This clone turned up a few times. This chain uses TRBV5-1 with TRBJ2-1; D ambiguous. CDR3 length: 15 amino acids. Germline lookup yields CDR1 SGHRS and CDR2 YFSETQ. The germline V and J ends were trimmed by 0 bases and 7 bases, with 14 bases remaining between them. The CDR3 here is CASSLGGLVINEQFF. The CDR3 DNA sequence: TGCGCCAGCAGCTTGGGTGGTTTAGTCATAAATGAGCAGTTCTTC.

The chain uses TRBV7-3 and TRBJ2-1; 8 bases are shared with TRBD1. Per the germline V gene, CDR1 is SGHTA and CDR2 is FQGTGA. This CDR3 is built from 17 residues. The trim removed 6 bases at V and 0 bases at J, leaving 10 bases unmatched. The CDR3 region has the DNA TGTGCCAGCAGTCCGCCTTACAGGGGGAGCTCCTACAATGAGCAGTTCTTC. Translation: CASSPPYRGSSYNEQFF.

For the CDR3, the DNA is TGTGCCAGCAGCTTATCGGCGCTCGAGCAGTACTTC. Its protein product is CASSLSALEQYF. This chain connects TRBV7-9 to TRBJ2-7, with D hard to call. The germline V and J ends were trimmed by 2 bases and 6 bases, with 8 bases remaining between them. This CDR3 region has 12 residues. Germline lookup yields CDR1 SEHNR and CDR2 FQNEAQ (reference sequence).

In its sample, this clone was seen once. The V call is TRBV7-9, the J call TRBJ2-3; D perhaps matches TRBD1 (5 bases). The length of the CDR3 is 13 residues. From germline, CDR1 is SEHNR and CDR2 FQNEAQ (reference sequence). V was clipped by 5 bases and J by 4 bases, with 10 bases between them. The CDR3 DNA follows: TGTGCCAGCAGCCCCAAACAGGCAGATACGCAGTATTTT. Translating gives CASSPKQADTQYF. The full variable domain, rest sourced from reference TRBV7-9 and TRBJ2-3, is DTGVSQNPRHKITKRGQNVTFRCDPISEHNRLYWYRQTLGQGPEFLTYFQNEAQLEKSRLLSDRFSAERPKGSFSTLEIQRTEQGDSAMYLCASSPKQADTQYFGPGTRLTVL.

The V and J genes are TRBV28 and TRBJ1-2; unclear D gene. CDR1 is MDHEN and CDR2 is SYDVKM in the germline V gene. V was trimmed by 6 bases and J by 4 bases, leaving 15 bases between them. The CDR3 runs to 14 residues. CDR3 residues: CASRVRTEVYGYTF. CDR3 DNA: TGTGCCAGCAGGGTACGGACGGAAGTCTATGGCTACACCTTC.

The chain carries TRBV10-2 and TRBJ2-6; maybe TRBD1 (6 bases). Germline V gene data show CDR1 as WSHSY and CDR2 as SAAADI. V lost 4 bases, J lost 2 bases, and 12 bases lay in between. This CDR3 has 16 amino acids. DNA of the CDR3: TGCGCCAGCAGTGCGGGCAGGGGACCTGGGGCCAACGTCCTGACTTTC. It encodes CASSAGRGPGANVLTF.

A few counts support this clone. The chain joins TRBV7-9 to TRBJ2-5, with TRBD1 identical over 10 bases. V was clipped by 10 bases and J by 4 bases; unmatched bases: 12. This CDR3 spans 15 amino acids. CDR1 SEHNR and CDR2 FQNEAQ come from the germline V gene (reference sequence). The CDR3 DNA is TGTGCCACTCAATTCTGGGACAGGGGTGGAGAGACCCAGTACTTC. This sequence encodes CATQFWDRGGETQYF. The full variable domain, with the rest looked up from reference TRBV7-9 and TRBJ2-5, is DTGVSQNPRHKITKRGQNVTFRCDPISEHNRLYWYRQTLGQGPEFLTYFQNEAQLEKSRLLSDRFSAERPKGSFSTLEIQRTEQGDSAMYLCATQFWDRGGETQYFGPGTRLLVL.

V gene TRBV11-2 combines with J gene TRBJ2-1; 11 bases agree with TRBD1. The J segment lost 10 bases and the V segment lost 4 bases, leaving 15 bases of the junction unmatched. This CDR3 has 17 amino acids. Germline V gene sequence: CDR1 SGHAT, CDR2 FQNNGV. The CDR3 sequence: CASSSLARDRGFGEQFF. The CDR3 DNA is TGTGCCAGCAGCTCCCTTGCCCGGGACAGGGGGTTTGGAGAGCAGTTCTTC.

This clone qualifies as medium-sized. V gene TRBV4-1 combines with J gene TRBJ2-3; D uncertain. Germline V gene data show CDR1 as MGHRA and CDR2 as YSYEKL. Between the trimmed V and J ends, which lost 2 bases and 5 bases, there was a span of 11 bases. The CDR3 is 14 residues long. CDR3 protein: CASSQFTPGDTQYF. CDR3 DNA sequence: TGCGCCAGCAGCCAATTTACCCCTGGAGATACGCAGTATTTT.

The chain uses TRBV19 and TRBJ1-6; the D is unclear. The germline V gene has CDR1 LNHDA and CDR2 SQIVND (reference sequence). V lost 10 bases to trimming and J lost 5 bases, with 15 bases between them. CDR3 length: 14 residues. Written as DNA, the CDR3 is TGTGCCACCTCACCGGGATATAATAATTCACCCCTCCACTTT. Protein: CATSPGYNNSPLHF.

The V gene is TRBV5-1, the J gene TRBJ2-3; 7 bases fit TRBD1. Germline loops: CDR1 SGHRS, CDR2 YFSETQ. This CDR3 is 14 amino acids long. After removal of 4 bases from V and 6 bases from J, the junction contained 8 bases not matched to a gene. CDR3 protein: CASSDDRAGDTQYF. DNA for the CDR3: TGCGCCAGCAGCGATGACAGGGCTGGGGATACGCAGTATTTT.

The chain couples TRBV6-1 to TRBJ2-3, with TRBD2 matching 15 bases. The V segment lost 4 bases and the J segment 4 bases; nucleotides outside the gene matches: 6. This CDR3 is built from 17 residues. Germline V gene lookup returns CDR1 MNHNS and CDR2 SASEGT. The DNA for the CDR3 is TGTGCCAGCAGTGCCGGGACTAGCGGGGGGTTTGCAGATACGCAGTATTTT. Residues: CASSAGTSGGFADTQYF.

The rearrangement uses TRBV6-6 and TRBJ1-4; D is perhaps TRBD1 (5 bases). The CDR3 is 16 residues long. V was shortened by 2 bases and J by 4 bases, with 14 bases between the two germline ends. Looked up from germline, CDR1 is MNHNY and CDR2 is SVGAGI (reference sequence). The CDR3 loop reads CASSYASGQGNEKLFF. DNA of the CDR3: TGTGCCAGCAGTTACGCCTCGGGTCAGGGTAATGAAAAACTGTTTTTT.

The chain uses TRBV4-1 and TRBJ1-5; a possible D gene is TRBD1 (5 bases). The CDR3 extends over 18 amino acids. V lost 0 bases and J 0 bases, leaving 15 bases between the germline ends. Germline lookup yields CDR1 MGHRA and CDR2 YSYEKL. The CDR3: CASSQDSGTGFSNQPQHF. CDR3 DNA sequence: TGCGCCAGCAGCCAAGATTCCGGGACGGGTTTTAGCAATCAGCCCCAGCATTTT.

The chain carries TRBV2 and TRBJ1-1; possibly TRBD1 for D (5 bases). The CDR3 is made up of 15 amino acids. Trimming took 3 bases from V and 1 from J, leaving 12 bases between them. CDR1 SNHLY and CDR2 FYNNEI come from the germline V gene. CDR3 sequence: CASSDYGQGNTEAFF. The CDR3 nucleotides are TGTGCCAGCAGTGATTATGGCCAGGGGAACACTGAAGCTTTCTTT.